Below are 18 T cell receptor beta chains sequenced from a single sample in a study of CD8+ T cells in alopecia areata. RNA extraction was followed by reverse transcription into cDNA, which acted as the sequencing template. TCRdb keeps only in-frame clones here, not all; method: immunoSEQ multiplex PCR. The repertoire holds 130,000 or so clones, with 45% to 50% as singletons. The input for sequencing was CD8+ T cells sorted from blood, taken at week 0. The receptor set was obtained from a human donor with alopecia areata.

In nucleotides, the CDR3 is TGCGCCAGCAGCGCTGCTCTGGGTTCCTACAATGAGCAGTTCTTC. It translates to CASSAALGSYNEQFF. J is TRBJ2-1 and V is TRBV4-3; D is undetermined. Per germline, CDR1 LGHNA and CDR2 YSLEER. The CDR3 is made up of 15 amino acids. Trimming stripped 5 bases from V and 1 base from J, with 12 bases between.

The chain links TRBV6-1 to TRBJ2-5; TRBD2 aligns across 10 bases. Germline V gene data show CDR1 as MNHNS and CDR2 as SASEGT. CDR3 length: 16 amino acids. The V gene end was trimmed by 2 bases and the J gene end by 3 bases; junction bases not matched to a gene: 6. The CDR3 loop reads CASSEWLAGEEETQYF. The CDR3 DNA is TGTGCCAGCAGTGAATGGCTAGCGGGGGAGGAAGAGACCCAGTACTTC.

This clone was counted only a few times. The CDR3 bases are TGTGCCAGCAGTCCGGGACAGAACACTGAAGCTTTCTTT. Protein: CASSPGQNTEAFF. The V gene is TRBV27, the J gene TRBJ1-1; perhaps TRBD1 as D (6 bases). Germline V gene lookup returns CDR1 MNHEY and CDR2 SMNVEV (reference sequence). V was trimmed by 5 bases and J by 1 base, leaving 8 bases between them. The CDR3 consists of 13 residues.

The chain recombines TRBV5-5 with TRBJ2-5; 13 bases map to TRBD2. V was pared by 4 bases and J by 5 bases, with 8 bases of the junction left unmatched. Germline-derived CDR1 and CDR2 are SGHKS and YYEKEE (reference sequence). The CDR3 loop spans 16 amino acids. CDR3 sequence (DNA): TGTGCCAGCAGCCAAAAGACTAGCGGGGGGCCGGAGACCCAGTACTTC. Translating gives CASSQKTSGGPETQYF.

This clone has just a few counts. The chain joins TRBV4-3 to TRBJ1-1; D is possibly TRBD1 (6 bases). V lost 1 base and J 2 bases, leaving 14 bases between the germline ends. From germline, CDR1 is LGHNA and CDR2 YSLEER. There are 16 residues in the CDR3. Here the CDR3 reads CASSQVIDRHNTEAFF. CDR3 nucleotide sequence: TGCGCCAGCAGCCAAGTGATCGACAGGCACAACACTGAAGCTTTCTTT.

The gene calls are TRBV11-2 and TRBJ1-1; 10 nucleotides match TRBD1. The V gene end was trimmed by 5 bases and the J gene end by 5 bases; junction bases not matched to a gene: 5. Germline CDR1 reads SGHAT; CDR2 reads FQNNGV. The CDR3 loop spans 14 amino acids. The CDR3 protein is CASSPDRGGTEAFF. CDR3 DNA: TGTGCCAGCAGCCCGGACAGGGGGGGGACTGAAGCTTTCTTT. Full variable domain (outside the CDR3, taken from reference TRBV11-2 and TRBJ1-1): EAGVAQSPRYKIIEKRQSVAFWCNPISGHATLYWYQQILGQGPKLLIQFQNNGVVDDSQLPKDRFSAERLKGVDSTLKIQPAKLEDSAVYLCASSPDRGGTEAFFGQGTRLTVV.

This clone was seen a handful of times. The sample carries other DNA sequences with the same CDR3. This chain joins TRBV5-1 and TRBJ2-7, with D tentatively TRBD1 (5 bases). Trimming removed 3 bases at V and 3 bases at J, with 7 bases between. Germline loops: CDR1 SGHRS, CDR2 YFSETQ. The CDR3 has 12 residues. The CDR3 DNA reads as TGCGCCAGCAGCTCCGACAGCTACGAGCAGTACTTC. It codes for CASSSDSYEQYF.

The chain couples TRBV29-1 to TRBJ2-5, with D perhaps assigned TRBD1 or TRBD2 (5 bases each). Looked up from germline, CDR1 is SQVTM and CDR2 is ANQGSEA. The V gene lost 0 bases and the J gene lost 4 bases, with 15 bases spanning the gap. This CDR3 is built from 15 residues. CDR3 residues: CSVEDQGSGLETQYF. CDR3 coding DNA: TGCAGCGTTGAAGATCAGGGATCGGGGTTAGAGACCCAGTACTTC.

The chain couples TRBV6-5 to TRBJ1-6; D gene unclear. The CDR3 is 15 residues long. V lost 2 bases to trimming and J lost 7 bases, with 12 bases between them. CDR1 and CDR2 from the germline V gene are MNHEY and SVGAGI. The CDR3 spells CASSYVGFGNSPLHF. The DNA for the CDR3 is TGTGCCAGCAGTTACGTGGGGTTTGGGAATTCACCCCTCCACTTT.

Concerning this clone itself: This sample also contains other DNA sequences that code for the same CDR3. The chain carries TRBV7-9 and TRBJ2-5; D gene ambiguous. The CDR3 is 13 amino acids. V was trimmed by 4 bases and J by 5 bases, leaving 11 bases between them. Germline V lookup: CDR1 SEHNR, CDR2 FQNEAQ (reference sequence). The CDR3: CASSSGLGETQYF. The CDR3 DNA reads TGTGCCAGCAGCTCTGGCCTAGGGGAGACCCAGTACTTC.

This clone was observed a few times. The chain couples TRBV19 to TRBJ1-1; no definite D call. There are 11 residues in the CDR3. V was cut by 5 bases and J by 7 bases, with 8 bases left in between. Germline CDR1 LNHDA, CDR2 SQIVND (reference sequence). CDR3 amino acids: CASSAGREAFF. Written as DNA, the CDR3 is TGTGCCAGTAGTGCTGGGCGTGAAGCTTTCTTT.

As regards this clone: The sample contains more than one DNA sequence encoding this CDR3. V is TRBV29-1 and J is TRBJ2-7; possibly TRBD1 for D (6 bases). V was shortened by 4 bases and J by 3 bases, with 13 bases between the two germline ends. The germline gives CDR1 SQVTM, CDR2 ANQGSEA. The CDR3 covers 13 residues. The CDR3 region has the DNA TGCAGCGTTGGGGGGCAGGGAAGCTACGAGCAGTACTTC. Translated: CSVGGQGSYEQYF.

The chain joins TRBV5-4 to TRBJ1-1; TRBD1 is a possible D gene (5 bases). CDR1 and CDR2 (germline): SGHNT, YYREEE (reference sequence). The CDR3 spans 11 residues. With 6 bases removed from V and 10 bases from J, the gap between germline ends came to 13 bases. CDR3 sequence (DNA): TGTGCCAGCACACTGGGGGGGACAGCTTTCTTT. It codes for CASTLGGTAFF. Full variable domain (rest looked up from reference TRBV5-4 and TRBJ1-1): ETGVTQSPTHLIKTRGQQVTLRCSSQSGHNTVSWYQQALGQGPQFIFQYYREEENGRGNFPPRFSGLQFPNYSSELNVNALELDDSALYLCASTLGGTAFFGQGTRLTVV.

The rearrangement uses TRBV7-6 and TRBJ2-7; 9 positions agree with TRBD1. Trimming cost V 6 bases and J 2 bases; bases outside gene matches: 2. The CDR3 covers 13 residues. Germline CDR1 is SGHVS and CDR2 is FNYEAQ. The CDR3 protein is CASRGTGTYEQYF. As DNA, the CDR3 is TGTGCCAGCAGGGGGACAGGGACCTACGAGCAGTACTTC.

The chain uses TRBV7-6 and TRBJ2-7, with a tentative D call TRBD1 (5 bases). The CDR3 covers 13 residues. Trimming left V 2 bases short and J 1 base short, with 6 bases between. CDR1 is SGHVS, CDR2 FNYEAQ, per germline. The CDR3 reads CASSLRQSYEQYF. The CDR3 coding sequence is TGTGCCAGCAGCTTACGACAGTCCTACGAGCAGTACTTC.

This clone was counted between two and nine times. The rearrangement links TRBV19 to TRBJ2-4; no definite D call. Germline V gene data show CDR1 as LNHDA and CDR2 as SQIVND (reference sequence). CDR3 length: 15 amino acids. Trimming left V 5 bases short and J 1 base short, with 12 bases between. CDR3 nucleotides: TGTGCCAGTAGTGTGGTGGATGGGGCCAAAAACATTCAGTACTTC. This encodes CASSVVDGAKNIQYF.

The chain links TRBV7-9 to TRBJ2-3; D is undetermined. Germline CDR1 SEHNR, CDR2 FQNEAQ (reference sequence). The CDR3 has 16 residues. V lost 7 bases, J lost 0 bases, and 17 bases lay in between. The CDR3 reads CASTGSFRTSTDTQYF. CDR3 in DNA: TGTGCCAGCACAGGCAGCTTCCGAACTAGCACAGATACGCAGTATTTT. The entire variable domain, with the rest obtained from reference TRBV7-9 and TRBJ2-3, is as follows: DTGVSQNPRHKITKRGQNVTFRCDPISEHNRLYWYRQTLGQGPEFLTYFQNEAQLEKSRLLSDRFSAERPKGSFSTLEIQRTEQGDSAMYLCASTGSFRTSTDTQYFGPGTRLTVL.

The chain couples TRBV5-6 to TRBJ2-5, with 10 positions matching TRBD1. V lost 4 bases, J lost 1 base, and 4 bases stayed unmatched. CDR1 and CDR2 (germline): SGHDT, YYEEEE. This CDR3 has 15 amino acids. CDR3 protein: CASSGGTGAQETQYF. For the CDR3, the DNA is TGTGCCAGCAGCGGGGGGACAGGGGCCCAAGAGACCCAGTACTTC.